The source of this T cell receptor beta chain is a study of early T cells in non-severe SARS-CoV-2 infection. Study-level background: Chains were unpaired, as sequencing was done on bulk RNA from unsorted whole blood.

The TCR library protocol was used to attach unique molecular identifiers. These identifiers were attached to individual cDNA molecules. TCRdb passed the 5' RACE reads through MiXCR, listing each CDR3 protein once. The sample lists tens of thousands of distinct CDR3 sequences; approximately 10% were seen once. The CDR3 covers 15 residues. The V and J ends lost 5 bases and 7 bases respectively, with 18 bases between them. Per the germline V gene, CDR1 is MGHRA and CDR2 is YSYEKL. The V and J genes are TRBV4-1 and TRBJ2-1; D remains ambiguous. The sequence was collected from an adult who was a healthcare worker with PCR-confirmed SARS-CoV-2 infection or an uninfected control (not recorded which). Specimen: whole blood, collected at baseline. The CDR3 DNA reads TGCGCCAGCAGCACCCAGCCCCTCGAAAAAAATGAGCAGTTCTTC. It encodes CASSTQPLEKNEQFF.